The next 27 T cell receptor beta chains were all read from a single sample in a study of cytomegalovirus exposure and HLA in healthy donors. Sequencing was performed with immunoSEQ multiplex PCR; in TCRdb, only in-frame clones are kept and a portion is missing. The sample lists some 150,000 clones; around 90% were seen once. The source material was PBMCs. Every receptor here comes from a young woman in good health and CMV-seropositive.

A single count supports this clone. This chain joins TRBV5-1 and TRBJ1-6; D is uncertain. The V and J ends lost 1 base and 5 bases respectively, with 10 bases between them. Germline CDR1 and CDR2: SGHRS and YFSETQ. The length of the CDR3 is 15 residues. In nucleotides, the CDR3 is TGCGCCAGCAGCTTGAGGCAGAGGGATAATTCACCCCTCCACTTT. Translation: CASSLRQRDNSPLHF. Combining the CDR3 with reference TRBV5-1 and TRBJ1-6 gives the whole variable domain KAGVTQTPRYLIKTRGQQVTLSCSPISGHRSVSWYQQTPGQGLQFLFEYFSETQRNKGNFPGRFSGRQFSNSRSEMNVSTLELGDSALYLCASSLRQRDNSPLHFGNGTRLTVT.

The chain couples TRBV6-4 to TRBJ2-3; D call uncertain. CDR1 and CDR2 from the germline V gene are MRHNA and SNTAGT. The ends were cut back, 3 bases at V and 0 bases at J, with 13 bases in the middle. This CDR3 has 16 amino acids. The CDR3, as DNA: TGTGCCAGCAGTGAAAGGCTAGTTGATAGCACAGATACGCAGTATTTT. It is translated as CASSERLVDSTDTQYF.

This chain connects TRBV20-1 to TRBJ2-7; D remains ambiguous. This CDR3 region has 11 residues. The ends were cut back, 4 bases at V and 6 bases at J, with 10 bases in the middle. Per germline, CDR1 DFQATT and CDR2 SNEGSKA (reference sequence). CDR3 in DNA: TGCAGTGCTACTCACTCAGGCGAGCAGTACTTC. Encoded protein: CSATHSGEQYF.

The chain combines TRBV10-1 with TRBJ2-5, with D tentatively TRBD1 (6 bases). Looked up from germline, CDR1 is WNHNN and CDR2 is SYGVQD (reference sequence). V was pared by 2 bases and J by 3 bases, with 19 bases between. This CDR3 comprises 17 residues. This CDR3 reads CASSEAPSGAGEETQYF. CDR3 in DNA: TGCGCCAGCAGTGAGGCTCCCTCAGGGGCTGGGGAAGAGACCCAGTACTTC.

The V call is TRBV7-9, the J call TRBJ2-1, with 7 bases that match TRBD2. With 3 bases clipped from V and 6 bases from J, the junction kept 2 bases outside the gene matches. The CDR3 has 13 amino acids. Germline loops: CDR1 SEHNR, CDR2 FQNEAQ (reference sequence). The CDR3 DNA reads TGTGCCAGCAGCTTTGGCGGGGGCAATGAGCAGTTCTTC. Translated, it gives CASSFGGGNEQFF.

The CDR3 sequence is CASSLHLSTDTQYF. CDR3 sequence (DNA): TGTGCCAGCAGCTTACACCTTAGCACAGATACGCAGTATTTT. The chain has TRBV6-4 and TRBJ2-3; D ambiguous. In germline, CDR1 is MRHNA, CDR2 SNTAGT. Deletions cut 6 bases from V and 0 bases from J, with 10 bases between. The CDR3 runs to 14 residues.

Written as DNA, the CDR3 is TGTGCCAGCAGTATTATACAGGGGGCGGATAATTCACCCCTCCACTTT. This sequence encodes CASSIIQGADNSPLHF. V and J are TRBV28 and TRBJ1-6; TRBD1 matches at 9 bases. The germline V gene has CDR1 MDHEN and CDR2 SYDVKM. The V segment lost 5 bases and the J segment 5 bases; nucleotides outside the gene matches: 7. The CDR3 is 16 residues long.

This clone showed up just once. The chain employs TRBV20-1 and TRBJ1-1; no clear D gene. Germline-derived CDR1 and CDR2 are DFQATT and SNEGSKA (reference sequence). The V gene lost 3 bases and the J gene lost 8 bases, with 7 bases spanning the gap. The CDR3 has 10 amino acids. The CDR3 DNA reads as TGCAGTGCTAGTGACATAGAAGCTTTCTTT. It is translated as CSASDIEAFF.

On this clone: One junction end disagrees with the germline gene, perhaps due to a read error. The rearrangement uses TRBV23-1 and TRBJ1-5, with a weak D call TRBD1 (5 bases). TRBV23-1 is noted as an ORF with a role that remains uncertain. The CDR3 length is 17 residues. The CDR3 coding sequence is TGCGCCAGCAGTAAATCTAGGTCAGGGCCAAGCAATCAGCCCCAGCATTTT. Its translation is CASSKSRSGPSNQPQHF.

The chain links TRBV10-2 to TRBJ1-5; no definite D call. Germline V gene sequence: CDR1 WSHSY, CDR2 SAAADI. This CDR3 spans 17 amino acids. V lost 2 bases to trimming and J lost 2 bases, with 16 bases between them. The CDR3 here is CASSEIVKTVGNQPQHF. CDR3 sequence (DNA): TGCGCCAGCAGTGAGATAGTTAAAACGGTGGGCAATCAGCCCCAGCATTTT.

The chain has TRBV6-1 and TRBJ2-3; possibly TRBD1 for D (6 bases). Trimming removed 1 base from V and 5 bases from J, with 16 bases in between. Looked up from germline, CDR1 is MNHNS and CDR2 is SASEGT. The CDR3 totals 16 residues. The CDR3 coding sequence is TGTGCCAGCAGTGAAGTGTACTGGGGGCCGGGAGATACGCAGTATTTT. This sequence encodes CASSEVYWGPGDTQYF.

J is TRBJ2-7 and V is TRBV28; 8 bases map to TRBD2. The CDR3 loop spans 17 amino acids. The J segment lost 4 bases and the V segment lost 7 bases, leaving 18 bases of the junction unmatched. The germline V gene has CDR1 MDHEN and CDR2 SYDVKM. The DNA for the CDR3 is TGTGCCAGCACCTCCGGGCTCGGGGGGGGGCAAGGGTACGAGCAGTACTTC. It translates to CASTSGLGGGQGYEQYF.

CDR3 coding DNA: TGCAGCGTTGTTGGGACTAGCGGGGTCAATGAGCAGTTCTTC. It translates to CSVVGTSGVNEQFF. This chain connects TRBV29-1 to TRBJ2-1; 13 nucleotides agree with TRBD2. Germline V lookup: CDR1 SQVTM, CDR2 ANQGSEA. CDR3 length equals 14 residues. After removal of 4 bases from V and 6 bases from J, the junction contained 3 bases not matched to a gene.

The rearrangement joins TRBV9 to TRBJ2-3; TRBD2 agrees at 7 bases. This CDR3 has 15 residues. Trimming removed 6 bases from V and 4 bases from J; junction bases left unmatched: 11. Germline assignment: CDR1 SGDLS and CDR2 YYNGEE. CDR3 sequence (DNA): TGTGCCAGCACCCAATCAGTGGGAGGGCCAGATACGCAGTATTTT. As protein: CASTQSVGGPDTQYF.

The rearrangement uses TRBV7-9 and TRBJ1-2; D gene unclear. V lost 2 bases, J lost 6 bases, and 7 bases lay in between. CDR3 length equals 12 residues. CDR1 and CDR2 from the germline V gene are SEHNR and FQNEAQ (reference sequence). The CDR3 DNA reads as TGTGCCAGCAGCTTACTCCGAGATGGCTACACCTTC. This sequence encodes CASSLLRDGYTF.

The rearrangement joins TRBV21-1 to TRBJ1-2. TRBV21-1 is an annotated pseudogene. This CDR3 region has 15 residues. CDR3 residues: CASSARGRPTGGYTF. DNA for the CDR3: TGTGCCAGCAGCGCGCGGGGGCGGCCTACGGGCGGCTACACCTTC.

This rearrangement joins TRBV5-1 to TRBJ2-1, with 9 bases identical to TRBD1. CDR1 and CDR2 from the germline V gene are SGHRS and YFSETQ. The CDR3 is made up of 15 amino acids. Trimming took 4 bases from V and 9 from J; bases not matched to a gene: 11. The CDR3: CASSLLGQGISEQFF. The CDR3 DNA follows: TGCGCCAGCAGCCTCCTAGGACAGGGGATTAGTGAGCAGTTCTTC. Filled out from reference TRBV5-1 and TRBJ2-1, the complete variable domain reads KAGVTQTPRYLIKTRGQQVTLSCSPISGHRSVSWYQQTPGQGLQFLFEYFSETQRNKGNFPGRFSGRQFSNSRSEMNVSTLELGDSALYLCASSLLGQGISEQFFGPGTRLTVL.

In this sample, this clone turned up once. One junction end does not reproduce the germline sequence, and a read error may be involved. The chain joins TRBV7-8 to TRBJ2-7, with unresolved D. The CDR3 extends over 12 amino acids. Germline V lookup: CDR1 SGHVS, CDR2 FQNEAQ. CDR3 sequence (DNA): TGTGCCAGCAGCTTACCCGGCCTAGTCCCCCACTTC. Translating gives CASSLPGLVPHF.

The rearrangement joins TRBV7-2 to TRBJ2-3; 10 nucleotides match TRBD2. The CDR3 runs to 16 residues. Germline-derived CDR1 and CDR2 are SGHTA and FQGNSA. V was pared by 5 bases and J by 2 bases, with 7 bases of the junction left unmatched. The CDR3 here is CASSPRLAGFTDTQYF. CDR3 sequence (DNA): TGTGCCAGCAGCCCCCGACTAGCGGGCTTCACAGATACGCAGTATTTT.

The chain has TRBV28 and TRBJ1-3; D might be TRBD1 (6 bases). Germline lookup yields CDR1 MDHEN and CDR2 SYDVKM. Trimming cost V 2 bases and J 1 base, with 6 bases left between them. The CDR3 is 14 residues long. CDR3 residues: CASSLRGSGNTIYF. The CDR3 DNA is TGTGCCAGCAGTTTAAGGGGGTCTGGAAACACCATATATTTT.

The rearrangement uses TRBV2 and TRBJ1-5, with D possibly being TRBD1 (5 bases). Trimming stripped 7 bases from V and 7 bases from J, with 14 bases between. Germline CDR1 SNHLY, CDR2 FYNNEI. This CDR3 contains 13 residues. In DNA form, the CDR3 reads TGTGCCAGCAATAGTAACAGGCTACAGCCCCAGCATTTT. It encodes CASNSNRLQPQHF.

The V call is TRBV11-2, the J call TRBJ1-2; TRBD1 agrees at 7 bases. V lost 2 bases and J lost 8; bases outside the gene matches: 8. Germline CDR1 reads SGHAT; CDR2 reads FQNNGV. This CDR3 spans 14 amino acids. CDR3 region: CASSLSGGGAGYTF. CDR3 nucleotide sequence: TGTGCCAGCAGCTTATCGGGAGGGGGCGCAGGCTACACCTTC.

The V and J genes are TRBV5-4 and TRBJ2-5, with D perhaps matching TRBD1 (6 bases). V lost 3 bases and J lost 6, with 12 bases in between. CDR3 length equals 13 residues. Germline V gene sequence: CDR1 SGHNT, CDR2 YYREEE (reference sequence). The CDR3 sequence: CASSSWDTQTQYF. The CDR3 DNA sequence: TGTGCCAGCAGCTCTTGGGACACACAGACCCAGTACTTC.

CDR3 bases: TGTGCCAGCAGTTTTCCGGACTTGACCTACAATGAGCAGTTCTTC. The encoded protein is CASSFPDLTYNEQFF. V usage is TRBV28 and J usage is TRBJ2-1; the D gene is possibly TRBD2 (5 bases). The CDR3 is 15 residues long. Trimming removed 3 bases at V and 2 bases at J, with 11 bases between. Germline CDR1 and CDR2: MDHEN and SYDVKM.

The J gene is TRBJ1-5, the V gene TRBV7-6; TRBD1 aligns across 7 bases. The CDR3 is made up of 15 amino acids. The junction had 4 bases not matched to a gene; V was cut back by 5 bases and J by 0 bases. Germline V CDR1 and CDR2: SGHVS, FNYEAQ. This chain's CDR3 is CASSQTGFSNQPQHF. CDR3 sequence (DNA): TGTGCCAGCAGCCAGACAGGGTTTAGCAATCAGCCCCAGCATTTT. The whole variable domain, remainder taken from reference TRBV7-6 and TRBJ1-5, is GAGVSQSPRYKVTKRGQDVALRCDPISGHVSLYWYRQALGQGPEFLTYFNYEAQQDKSGLPNDRFSAERPEGSISTLTIQRTEQRDSAMYRCASSQTGFSNQPQHFGDGTRLSIL.

This clone was counted once. The rearrangement joins TRBV2 to TRBJ2-5; 9 positions agree with TRBD2. The J call may be mistaken, given a closer DNA end match to TRBJ2-7. There are 15 residues in the CDR3. CDR1 and CDR2 from the germline V gene are SNHLY and FYNNEI. As DNA, the CDR3 is TGTGCCAGCAGCCTACCGGGACTAGCTGCCTACGAGCAGTACTTC. It yields the protein CASSLPGLAAYEQYF.

The rearrangement uses TRBV2 and TRBJ2-7; 14 bases are shared with TRBD2. The DNA end lines up better with TRBJ2-5; the J call may be wrong. Germline-derived CDR1 and CDR2 are SNHLY and FYNNEI. The CDR3 covers 16 residues. The CDR3 sequence: CASSEGGLAGVETQYF. CDR3 coding DNA: TGTGCCAGCAGTGAAGGGGGACTAGCGGGAGTTGAGACCCAGTACTTC.